At least ten counts were recorded for the clone carrying this T cell receptor beta chain. The sample is drawn from a study of neurological immune-mediated disorders. Trimming removed 1 base from V and 5 bases from J, with 9 bases in between. Germline V CDR1 and CDR2: DFQATT, SNEGSKA (reference sequence). CDR3 size: 13 residues. TCRdb called the 5' RACE reads again in MiXCR, with one record for every CDR3 protein. The sample yields about 66,000 distinct CDR3 sequences, around 3.7% seen once. This chain links TRBV20-1 with TRBJ1-5; D is unclear. Sequenced material: PBMCs. This receptor was taken from a man aged 35 to 55 with multiple sclerosis. CDR3 coding DNA: TGCAGTGCTAGAGGCCAGCTCTATCAGCCCCAGCATTTT. Translated, it gives CSARGQLYQPQHF.